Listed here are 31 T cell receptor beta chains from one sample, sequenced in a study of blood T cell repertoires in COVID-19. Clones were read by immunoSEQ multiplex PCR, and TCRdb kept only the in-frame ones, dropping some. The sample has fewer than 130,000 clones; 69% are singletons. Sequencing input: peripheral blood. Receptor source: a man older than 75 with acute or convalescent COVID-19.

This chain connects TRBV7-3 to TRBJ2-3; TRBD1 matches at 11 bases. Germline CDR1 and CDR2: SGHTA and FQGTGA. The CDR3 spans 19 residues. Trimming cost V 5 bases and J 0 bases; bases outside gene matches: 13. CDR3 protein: CASSRPTDRGPDSTDTQYF. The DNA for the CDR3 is TGTGCCAGCAGCCGTCCCACGGACAGGGGGCCTGACAGCACAGATACGCAGTATTTT.

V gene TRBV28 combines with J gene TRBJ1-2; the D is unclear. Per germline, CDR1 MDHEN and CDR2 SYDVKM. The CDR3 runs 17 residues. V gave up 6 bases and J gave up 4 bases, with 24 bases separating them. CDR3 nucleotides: TGTGCCAGCAGCCCCATCCGGGAACTCTCCATTATCTATGGCTACACCTTC. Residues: CASSPIRELSIIYGYTF.

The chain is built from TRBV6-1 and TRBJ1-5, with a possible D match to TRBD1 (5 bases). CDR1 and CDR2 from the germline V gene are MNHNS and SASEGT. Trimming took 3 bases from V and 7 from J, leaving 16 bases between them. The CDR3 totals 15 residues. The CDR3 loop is CASSDMLGGLQPQHF. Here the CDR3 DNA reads TGTGCCAGCAGTGATATGTTGGGGGGATTACAGCCCCAGCATTTT.

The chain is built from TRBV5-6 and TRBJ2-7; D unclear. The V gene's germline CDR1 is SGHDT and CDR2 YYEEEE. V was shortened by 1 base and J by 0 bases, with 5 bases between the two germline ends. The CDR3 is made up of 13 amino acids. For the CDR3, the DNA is TGTGCCAGCAGCTTGACACCCTCCTACGAGCAGTACTTC. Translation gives CASSLTPSYEQYF.

This CDR3 is CASSRGQGAGEQFF. DNA of the CDR3: TGCGCCAGCAGTCGGGGACAGGGGGCTGGTGAGCAGTTCTTC. The chain employs TRBV23-1 and TRBJ2-1; 12 nucleotides line up with TRBD1. TRBV23-1 is assigned to the ORF class and has an uncertain function. V was clipped by 4 bases and J by 9 bases; unmatched bases: 4. CDR3 length: 14 amino acids.

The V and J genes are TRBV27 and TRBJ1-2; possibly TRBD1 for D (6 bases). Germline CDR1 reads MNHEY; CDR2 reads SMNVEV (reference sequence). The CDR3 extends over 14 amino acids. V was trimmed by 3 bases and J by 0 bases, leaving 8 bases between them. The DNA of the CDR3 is TGTGCCAGCAGTTTTGCAGGGGCTAACTATGGCTACACCTTC. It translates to CASSFAGANYGYTF.

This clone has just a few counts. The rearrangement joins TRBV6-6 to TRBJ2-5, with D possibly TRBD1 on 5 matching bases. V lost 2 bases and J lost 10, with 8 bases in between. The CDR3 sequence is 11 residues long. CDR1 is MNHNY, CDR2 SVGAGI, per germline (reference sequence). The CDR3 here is CASSYQGGQYF. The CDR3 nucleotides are TGTGCCAGCAGTTACCAGGGTGGCCAGTACTTC.

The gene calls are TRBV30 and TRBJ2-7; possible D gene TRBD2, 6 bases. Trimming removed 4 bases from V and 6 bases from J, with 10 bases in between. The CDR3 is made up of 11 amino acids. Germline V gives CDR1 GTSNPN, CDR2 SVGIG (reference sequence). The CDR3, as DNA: TGTGCCTGGAATTGGGGAGGCGAGCAGTACTTC. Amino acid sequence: CAWNWGGEQYF.

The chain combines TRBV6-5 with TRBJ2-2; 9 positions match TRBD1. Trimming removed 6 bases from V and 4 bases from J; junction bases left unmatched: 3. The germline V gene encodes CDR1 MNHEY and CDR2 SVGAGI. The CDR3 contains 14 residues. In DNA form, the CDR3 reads TGTGCCAGCAGAGGGACAGGGATCACCGGGGAGCTGTTTTTT. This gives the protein CASRGTGITGELFF.

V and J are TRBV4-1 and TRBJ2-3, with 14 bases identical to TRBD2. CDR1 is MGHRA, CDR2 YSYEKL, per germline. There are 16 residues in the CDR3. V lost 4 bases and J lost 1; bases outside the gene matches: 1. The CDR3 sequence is CASSLGLAGGTDTQYF. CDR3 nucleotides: TGCGCCAGCAGCCTGGGACTAGCGGGAGGCACAGATACGCAGTATTTT.

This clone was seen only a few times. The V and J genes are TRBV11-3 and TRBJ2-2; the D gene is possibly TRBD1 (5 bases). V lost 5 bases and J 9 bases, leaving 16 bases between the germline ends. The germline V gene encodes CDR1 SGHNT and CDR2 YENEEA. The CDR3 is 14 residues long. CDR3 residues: CASSRRQKRWELFF. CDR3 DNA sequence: TGTGCCAGCAGCCGTAGACAGAAAAGGTGGGAGCTGTTTTTT.

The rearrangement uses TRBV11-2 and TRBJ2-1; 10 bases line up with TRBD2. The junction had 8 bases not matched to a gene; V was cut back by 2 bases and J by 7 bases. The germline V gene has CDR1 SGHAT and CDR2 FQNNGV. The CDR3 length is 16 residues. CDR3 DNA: TGTGCCAGCAGCTTAAGCGCTAGCGGGAGAGATAATGAGCAGTTCTTC. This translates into CASSLSASGRDNEQFF.

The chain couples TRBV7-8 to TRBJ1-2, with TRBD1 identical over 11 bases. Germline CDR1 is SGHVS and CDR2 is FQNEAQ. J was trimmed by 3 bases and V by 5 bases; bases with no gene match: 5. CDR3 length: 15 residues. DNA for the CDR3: TGTGCCAGCAGCCCAAGGACAGGGGGCGACTATGGCTACACCTTC. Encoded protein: CASSPRTGGDYGYTF.

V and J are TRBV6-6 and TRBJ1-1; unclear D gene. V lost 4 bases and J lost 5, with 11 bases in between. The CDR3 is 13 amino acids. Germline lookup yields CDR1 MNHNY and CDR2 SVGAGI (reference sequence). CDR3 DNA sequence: TGTGCCAGCAGTTTACGGGGAGGAACTGAAGCTTTCTTT. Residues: CASSLRGGTEAFF.

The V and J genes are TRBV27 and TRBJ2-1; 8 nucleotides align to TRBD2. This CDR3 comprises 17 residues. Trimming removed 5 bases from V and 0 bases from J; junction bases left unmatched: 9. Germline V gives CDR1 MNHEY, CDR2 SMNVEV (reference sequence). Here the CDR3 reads CASSPGASGRSYNEQFF. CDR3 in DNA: TGTGCCAGCAGTCCTGGGGCTAGCGGGCGCTCCTACAATGAGCAGTTCTTC.

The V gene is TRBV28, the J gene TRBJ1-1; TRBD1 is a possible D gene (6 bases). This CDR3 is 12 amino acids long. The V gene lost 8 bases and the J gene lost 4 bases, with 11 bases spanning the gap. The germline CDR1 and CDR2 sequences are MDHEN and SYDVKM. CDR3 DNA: TGTGCCAGCGGAAAAGGGGGCACTGAAGCTTTCTTT. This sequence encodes CASGKGGTEAFF. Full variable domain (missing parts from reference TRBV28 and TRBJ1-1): DVKVTQSSRYLVKRTGEKVFLECVQDMDHENMFWYRQDPGLGLRLIYFSYDVKMKEKGDIPEGYSVSREKKERFSLILESASTNQTSMYLCASGKGGTEAFFGQGTRLTVV.

CDR3 coding DNA: TGTGCCAGCAGGTTGGCAAACTATGGCTACACCTTC. Its translation is CASRLANYGYTF. This chain connects TRBV2 to TRBJ1-2; D is undetermined. This CDR3 has 12 residues. In germline, CDR1 is SNHLY, CDR2 FYNNEI. V lost 6 bases to trimming and J lost 2 bases, with 7 bases between them.

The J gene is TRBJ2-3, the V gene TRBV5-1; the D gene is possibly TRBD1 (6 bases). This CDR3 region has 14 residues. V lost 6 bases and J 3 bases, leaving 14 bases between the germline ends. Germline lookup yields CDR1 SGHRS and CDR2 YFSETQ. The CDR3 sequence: CASTLTGLTDTQYF. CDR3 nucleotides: TGCGCCAGCACCCTGACAGGTCTGACAGATACGCAGTATTTT.

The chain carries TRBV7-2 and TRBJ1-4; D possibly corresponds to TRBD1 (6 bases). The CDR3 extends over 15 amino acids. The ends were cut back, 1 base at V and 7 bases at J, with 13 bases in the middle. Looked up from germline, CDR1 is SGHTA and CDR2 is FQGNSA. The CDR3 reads CASSLDRGIGEKLFF. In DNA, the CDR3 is TGTGCCAGCAGCTTAGATAGGGGGATCGGTGAAAAACTGTTTTTT.

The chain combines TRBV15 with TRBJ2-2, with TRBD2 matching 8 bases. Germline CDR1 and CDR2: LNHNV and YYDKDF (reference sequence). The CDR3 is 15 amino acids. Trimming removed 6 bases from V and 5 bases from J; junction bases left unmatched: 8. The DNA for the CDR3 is TGTGCCACCAGAGTCGGGAGGGCCGGAACCGGGGAGCTGTTTTTT. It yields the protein CATRVGRAGTGELFF.

CDR3 in amino acids: CAWSRQGGSYEQYF. The CDR3 nucleotides read TGTGCCTGGAGTAGACAGGGGGGTTCCTACGAGCAGTACTTC. The chain carries TRBV30 and TRBJ2-7; 9 nucleotides align to TRBD1. With V trimmed by 2 bases and J by 1 base, 3 bases remained unmatched. Germline V gene sequence: CDR1 GTSNPN, CDR2 SVGIG (reference sequence). The CDR3 runs 14 residues.

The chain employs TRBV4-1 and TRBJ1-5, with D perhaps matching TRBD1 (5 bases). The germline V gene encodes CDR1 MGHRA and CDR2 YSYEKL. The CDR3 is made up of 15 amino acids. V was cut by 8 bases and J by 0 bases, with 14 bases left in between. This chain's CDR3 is CASCRGDNSNQPQHF. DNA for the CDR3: TGCGCCAGCTGCCGGGGGGATAATAGCAATCAGCCCCAGCATTTT.

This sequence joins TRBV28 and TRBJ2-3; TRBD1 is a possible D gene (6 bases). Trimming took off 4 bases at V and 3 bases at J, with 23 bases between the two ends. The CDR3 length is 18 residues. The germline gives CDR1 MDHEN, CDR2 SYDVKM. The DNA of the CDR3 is TGTGCCAGCAGTTCGAACAGGGTAACGGAATATGGGACAGATACGCAGTATTTT. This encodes CASSSNRVTEYGTDTQYF. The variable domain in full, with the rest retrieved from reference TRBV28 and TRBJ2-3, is DVKVTQSSRYLVKRTGEKVFLECVQDMDHENMFWYRQDPGLGLRLIYFSYDVKMKEKGDIPEGYSVSREKKERFSLILESASTNQTSMYLCASSSNRVTEYGTDTQYFGPGTRLTVL.

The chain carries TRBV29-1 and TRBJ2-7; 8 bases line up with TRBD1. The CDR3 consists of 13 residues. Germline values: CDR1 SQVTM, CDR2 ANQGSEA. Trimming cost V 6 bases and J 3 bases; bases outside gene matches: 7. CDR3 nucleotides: TGCAGCGTCCTAGGACAGGGCGGCTACGAGCAGTACTTC. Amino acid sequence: CSVLGQGGYEQYF.

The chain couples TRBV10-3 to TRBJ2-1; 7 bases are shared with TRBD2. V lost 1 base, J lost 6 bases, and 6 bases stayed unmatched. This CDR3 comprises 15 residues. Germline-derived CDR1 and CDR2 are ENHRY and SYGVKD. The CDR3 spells CAISEYRDYPNEQFF. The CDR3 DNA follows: TGTGCCATCAGTGAGTACCGGGACTACCCCAATGAGCAGTTCTTC.

The CDR3 is CASSVGTSGINEQFF. The CDR3 bases are TGTGCCAGCAGCGTCGGGACTAGCGGGATAAATGAGCAGTTCTTC. V and J are TRBV9 and TRBJ2-1, with TRBD2 matching over 13 bases. The V gene end was trimmed by 2 bases and the J gene end by 7 bases; junction bases not matched to a gene: 3. Germline V gives CDR1 SGDLS, CDR2 YYNGEE. The CDR3 consists of 15 residues.

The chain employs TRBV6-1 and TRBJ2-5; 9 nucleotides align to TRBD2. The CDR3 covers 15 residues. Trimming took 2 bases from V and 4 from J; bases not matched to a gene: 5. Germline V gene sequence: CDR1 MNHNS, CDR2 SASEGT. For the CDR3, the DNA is TGTGCCAGCAGTGAACCGGGACTAGCAGTAGAGACCCAGTACTTC. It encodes CASSEPGLAVETQYF.

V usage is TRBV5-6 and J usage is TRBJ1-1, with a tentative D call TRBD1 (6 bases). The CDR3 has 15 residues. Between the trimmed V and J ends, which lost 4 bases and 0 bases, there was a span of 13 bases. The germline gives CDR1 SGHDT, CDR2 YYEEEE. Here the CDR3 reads CASSPLRGLNTEAFF. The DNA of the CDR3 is TGTGCCAGCAGCCCGCTGCGGGGGCTGAACACTGAAGCTTTCTTT. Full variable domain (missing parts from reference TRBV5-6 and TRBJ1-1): DAGVTQSPTHLIKTRGQQVTLRCSPKSGHDTVSWYQQALGQGPQFIFQYYEEEERQRGNFPDRFSGHQFPNYSSELNVNALLLGDSALYLCASSPLRGLNTEAFFGQGTRLTVV.

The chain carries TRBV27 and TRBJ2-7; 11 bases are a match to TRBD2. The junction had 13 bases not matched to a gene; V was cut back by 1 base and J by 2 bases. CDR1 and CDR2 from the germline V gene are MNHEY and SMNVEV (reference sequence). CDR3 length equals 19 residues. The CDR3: CASSLWGSGRAVSPYEQYF. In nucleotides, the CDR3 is TGTGCCAGCAGTTTATGGGGTAGCGGGAGGGCCGTTTCTCCCTACGAGCAGTACTTC.

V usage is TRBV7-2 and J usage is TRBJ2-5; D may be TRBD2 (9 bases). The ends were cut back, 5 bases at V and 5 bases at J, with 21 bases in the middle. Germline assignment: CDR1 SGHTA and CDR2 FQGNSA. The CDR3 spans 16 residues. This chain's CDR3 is CASSPRTGREGETQYF. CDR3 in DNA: TGTGCCAGCAGCCCTAGGACAGGGCGGGAGGGGGAGACCCAGTACTTC.

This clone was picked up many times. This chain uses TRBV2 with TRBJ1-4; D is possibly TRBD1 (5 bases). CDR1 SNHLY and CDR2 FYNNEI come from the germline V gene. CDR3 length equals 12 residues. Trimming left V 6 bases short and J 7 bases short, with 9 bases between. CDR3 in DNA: TGTGCCAGCAGCGAAAGGGGTGAAAAACTGTTTTTT. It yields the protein CASSERGEKLFF.